These 22 T cell receptor beta chains were all obtained from the same sample, sequenced in a study of cytomegalovirus exposure and HLA in healthy donors. The primer mix had 60 Vbeta and 13 Jbeta primers. Measured with immunoSEQ multiplex PCR; TCRdb has only the in-frame clones, and not every one. Of 150,000 or so clones listed, around 81% are singletons. The material sequenced was PBMCs. The receptors shown here come from a woman under 30 in good health and CMV-seropositive.

This rearrangement joins TRBV2 to TRBJ2-1; 8 bases agree with TRBD1. The CDR3 has 14 amino acids. In germline, CDR1 is SNHLY, CDR2 FYNNEI. V was pared by 4 bases and J by 6 bases, with 5 bases of the junction left unmatched. The CDR3 DNA is TGTGCCAGCAGTGGACAAGGACAGGGCAATGAGCAGTTCTTC. Its translation: CASSGQGQGNEQFF. Full variable domain (missing parts from reference TRBV2 and TRBJ2-1): EPEVTQTPSHQVTQMGQEVILRCVPISNHLYFYWYRQILGQKVEFLVSFYNNEISEKSEIFDDQFSVERPDGSNFTLKIRSTKLEDSAMYFCASSGQGQGNEQFFGPGTRLTVL.

The rearrangement joins TRBV7-3 to TRBJ1-1; weak D call: TRBD1 (5 bases). Looked up from germline, CDR1 is SGHTA and CDR2 is FQGTGA. The CDR3 totals 14 residues. The V end was cut by 1 base, the J end by 5 bases, with 11 bases between. The CDR3 loop reads CASSLRGSPTEAFF. The CDR3 bases are TGTGCCAGCAGCTTAAGGGGCAGCCCTACTGAAGCTTTCTTT.

The chain joins TRBV5-6 to TRBJ2-7; D perhaps matches TRBD1 (6 bases). The length of the CDR3 is 14 residues. With 3 bases removed from V and 7 bases from J, the gap between germline ends came to 17 bases. Germline V gene data show CDR1 as SGHDT and CDR2 as YYEEEE. CDR3 residues: CASSWDTALREQYF. CDR3 coding DNA: TGTGCCAGCAGCTGGGACACCGCTCTACGAGAGCAGTACTTC.

This clone was found many times. V usage is TRBV19 and J usage is TRBJ1-5, with D tentatively TRBD1 (5 bases). V dropped 9 bases and J dropped 2 bases, with 17 bases sitting between them. Germline lookup yields CDR1 LNHDA and CDR2 SQIVND (reference sequence). The CDR3 contains 15 residues. CDR3 sequence reads: CASALWGVGNQPQHF. In DNA, the CDR3 is TGTGCCAGCGCGCTTTGGGGGGTCGGCAATCAGCCCCAGCATTTT.

The V gene is TRBV18, the J gene TRBJ2-3; 8 bases are shared with TRBD1. Germline loops: CDR1 KGHSH, CDR2 LQKENI. This CDR3 spans 17 amino acids. V shed 2 bases, J shed 1 base, and the junction held 8 bases outside the gene matches. The CDR3 coding sequence is TGTGCCAGCTCACCATCATCAGGGGGCCAAGGCACAGATACGCAGTATTTT. It encodes CASSPSSGGQGTDTQYF. Full variable domain (missing parts from reference TRBV18 and TRBJ2-3): NAGVMQNPRHLVRRRGQEARLRCSPMKGHSHVYWYRQLPEEGLKFMVYLQKENIIDESGMPKERFSAEFPKEGPSILRIQQVVRGDSAAYFCASSPSSGGQGTDTQYFGPGTRLTVL.

The V and J genes are TRBV2 and TRBJ1-1, with D perhaps TRBD1 (5 bases). The CDR3 covers 15 residues. Germline values: CDR1 SNHLY, CDR2 FYNNEI. Between the trimmed V and J ends, which lost 4 bases and 2 bases, there was a span of 14 bases. DNA of the CDR3: TGTGCCAGCAGTGTAGGGGAACGAGGTAACACTGAAGCTTTCTTT. Protein sequence: CASSVGERGNTEAFF.

In regard to this clone: One end of the junction is discordant with germline, which a read error may explain. The chain employs TRBV7-9 and TRBJ1-2; D unresolved. The CDR3 spans 11 residues. In germline, CDR1 is SEHNR, CDR2 FQNEAQ (reference sequence). In DNA, the CDR3 is TGTTCCAGCAGCGCAACCTATTTCTACACCTTC. Translated, it gives CSSSATYFYTF. Using reference TRBV7-9 and TRBJ1-2 for the parts outside the CDR3, the full variable domain is DTGVSQNPRHKITKRGQNVTFRCDPISEHNRLYWYRQTLGQGPEFLTYFQNEAQLEKSRLLSDRFSAERPKGSFSTLEIQRTEQGDSAMYLCSSSATYFYTFGSGTRLTVV.

The chain is built from TRBV6-1 and TRBJ2-3; D possibly corresponds to TRBD2 (6 bases). V was shortened by 4 bases and J by 6 bases, with 8 bases between the two germline ends. The CDR3 extends over 12 amino acids. Germline V gene sequence: CDR1 MNHNS, CDR2 SASEGT. CDR3 residues: CASSAAGDTQYF. CDR3 DNA: TGTGCCAGCAGTGCGGCGGGGGATACGCAGTATTTT.

This sequence joins TRBV30 and TRBJ1-5, with D possibly being TRBD1 (6 bases). The CDR3 is 17 amino acids. CDR1 is GTSNPN, CDR2 SVGIG, per germline (reference sequence). V lost 1 base, J lost 8 bases, and 24 bases lay in between. The CDR3 nucleotides are TGTGCCTGGAGTGCGACAGGCTTGTTGTCCTTCACGGAGCCCCAGCATTTT. It is translated as CAWSATGLLSFTEPQHF.

Only a few counts were recorded for this clone. This chain joins TRBV2 and TRBJ1-4; D not certain. Trimming stripped 4 bases from V and 4 bases from J, with 10 bases between. The germline gives CDR1 SNHLY, CDR2 FYNNEI. This CDR3 spans 14 amino acids. The CDR3: CASSVLRNNEKLFF. The CDR3 DNA reads as TGTGCCAGCAGTGTGTTGCGGAATAATGAAAAACTGTTTTTT.

This sequence joins TRBV6-6 and TRBJ1-2; D ambiguous. This CDR3 comprises 13 residues. Germline values: CDR1 MNHNY, CDR2 SVGAGI (reference sequence). V lost 2 bases to trimming and J lost 2 bases, with 6 bases between them. The CDR3 DNA is TGTGCCAGCAGTTACCCGGGAAACTATGGCTACACCTTC. It translates to CASSYPGNYGYTF.

This chain links TRBV27 with TRBJ2-3; 8 nucleotides agree with TRBD1. The CDR3 is 13 residues long. Germline loops: CDR1 MNHEY, CDR2 SMNVEV (reference sequence). The trim removed 10 bases at V and 7 bases at J, leaving 10 bases unmatched. Here the CDR3 DNA reads TGTGCCACCATGGGGACAGGAACAAATACGCAGTATTTT. Translating gives CATMGTGTNTQYF.

Remarks on this clone: Other DNA sequences of this sample code for an identical CDR3. V is TRBV29-1 and J is TRBJ2-2, with a weak D call TRBD1 (6 bases). Trimming left V 3 bases short and J 2 bases short, with 7 bases between. The germline CDR1 and CDR2 sequences are SQVTM and ANQGSEA. The CDR3 runs 13 residues. Here the CDR3 reads CSVDRGNTGELFF. The CDR3 DNA reads TGCAGCGTTGACAGGGGTAACACCGGGGAGCTGTTTTTT.

This clone was counted only a few times. The sample holds other DNA sequences that translate to the same CDR3. The V call is TRBV6-4, the J call TRBJ2-2, with 11 bases fitting TRBD2. Germline CDR1 is MRHNA and CDR2 is SNTAGT. This CDR3 is built from 17 residues. The trim removed 4 bases at V and 1 base at J, leaving 5 bases unmatched. CDR3 protein: CASSVLAGGLNTGELFF. In DNA form, the CDR3 reads TGTGCCAGCAGTGTTCTAGCGGGGGGCTTGAACACCGGGGAGCTGTTTTTT.

The chain is built from TRBV19 and TRBJ1-5; D remains ambiguous. V lost 6 bases and J lost 2, with 11 bases in between. Per the germline V gene, CDR1 is LNHDA and CDR2 is SQIVND (reference sequence). The CDR3 totals 14 residues. The CDR3 reads CASRAGGGNQPQHF. In DNA form, the CDR3 reads TGTGCCAGTAGGGCGGGAGGCGGCAATCAGCCCCAGCATTTT. The full variable domain, with the rest looked up from reference TRBV19 and TRBJ1-5, is DGGITQSPKYLFRKEGQNVTLSCEQNLNHDAMYWYRQDPGQGLRLIYYSQIVNDFQKGDIAEGYSVSREKKESFPLTVTSAQKNPTAFYLCASRAGGGNQPQHFGDGTRLSIL.

The chain recombines TRBV11-2 with TRBJ1-2, with no clear D. V lost 2 bases and J 3 bases, leaving 19 bases between the germline ends. Germline loops: CDR1 SGHAT, CDR2 FQNNGV. The CDR3 runs 17 residues. The CDR3 DNA follows: TGTGCCAGCAGCTTATTTCCCCGGACGGGCGGGGACTATGGCTACACCTTC. It codes for CASSLFPRTGGDYGYTF.

The rearrangement uses TRBV18 and TRBJ1-1, with D perhaps TRBD1 (6 bases). The CDR3 is 16 amino acids. Germline-derived CDR1 and CDR2 are KGHSH and LQKENI. The V end was cut by 3 bases, the J end by 1 base, with 15 bases between. DNA of the CDR3: TGTGCCAGCTCACCCCGGACAGACTTTACGAACACTGAAGCTTTCTTT. Translated, it gives CASSPRTDFTNTEAFF.

The chain recombines TRBV27 with TRBJ2-3; D may be TRBD1 (5 bases). CDR1 and CDR2 (germline): MNHEY, SMNVEV (reference sequence). The CDR3 consists of 15 residues. V lost 1 base to trimming and J lost 2 bases, with 10 bases between them. The DNA of the CDR3 is TGTGCCAGCAGTTTATGGCGACAGAACACAGATACGCAGTATTTT. Its protein is CASSLWRQNTDTQYF.

The DNA for the CDR3 is TGTGCCAGCAGCCAAGTCGGCGGGAACACTGAAGCTTTCTTT. Amino acid sequence: CASSQVGGNTEAFF. The V call is TRBV4-2, the J call TRBJ1-1, with D unclear. Trimming took 1 base from V and 1 from J, leaving 7 bases between them. CDR1 is LGHNA, CDR2 YNFKEQ, per germline. This CDR3 is built from 14 residues.

The rearrangement links TRBV7-2 to TRBJ2-7, with TRBD1 as a possible D gene (6 bases). Germline V gives CDR1 SGHTA, CDR2 FQGNSA. The CDR3 length is 15 residues. Trimming removed 3 bases from V and 5 bases from J, with 17 bases in between. Written as DNA, the CDR3 is TGTGCCAGCAGCTTGACCGGGACAACAGGAAACGAGCAGTACTTC. Translating gives CASSLTGTTGNEQYF.

The chain employs TRBV7-2 and TRBJ1-4, with 7 positions matching TRBD1. The CDR3 consists of 16 residues. Per the germline V gene, CDR1 is SGHTA and CDR2 is FQGNSA. The V segment lost 5 bases and the J segment 2 bases; nucleotides outside the gene matches: 8. The CDR3 here is CASSVRSGGTNEKLFF. The CDR3 region has the DNA TGTGCCAGCAGCGTCAGATCAGGGGGGACTAATGAAAAACTGTTTTTT.

The rearrangement joins TRBV7-9 to TRBJ1-2; TRBD1 aligns across 8 bases. The CDR3 length is 12 residues. V shed 5 bases and J 13 bases; nucleotides not matched to a gene: 9. CDR1 SEHNR and CDR2 FQNEAQ come from the germline V gene (reference sequence). CDR3 bases: TGTGCCAGCAGCCAAGACAGGGGCCGAAGCACCTTC. Encoded protein: CASSQDRGRSTF.